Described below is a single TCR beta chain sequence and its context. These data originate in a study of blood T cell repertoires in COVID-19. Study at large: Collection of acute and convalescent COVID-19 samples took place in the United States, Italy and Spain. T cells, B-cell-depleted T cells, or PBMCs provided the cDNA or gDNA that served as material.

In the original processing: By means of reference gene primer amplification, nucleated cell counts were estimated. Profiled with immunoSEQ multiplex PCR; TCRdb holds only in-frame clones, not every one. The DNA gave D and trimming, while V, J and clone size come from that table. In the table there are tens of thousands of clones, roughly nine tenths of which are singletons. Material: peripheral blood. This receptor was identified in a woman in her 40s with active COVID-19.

The CDR3 loop is CASSPGHMTGELFF. CDR3 in DNA: TGTGCCAGCAGCCCTGGACATATGACCGGGGAGCTGTTTTTT. This chain uses TRBV5-8 with TRBJ2-2; TRBD1 is a possible D gene (5 bases). Per the germline V gene, CDR1 is SGHTS and CDR2 is YDEGEE. V dropped 4 bases and J dropped 5 bases, with 12 bases sitting between them. The length of the CDR3 is 14 residues.